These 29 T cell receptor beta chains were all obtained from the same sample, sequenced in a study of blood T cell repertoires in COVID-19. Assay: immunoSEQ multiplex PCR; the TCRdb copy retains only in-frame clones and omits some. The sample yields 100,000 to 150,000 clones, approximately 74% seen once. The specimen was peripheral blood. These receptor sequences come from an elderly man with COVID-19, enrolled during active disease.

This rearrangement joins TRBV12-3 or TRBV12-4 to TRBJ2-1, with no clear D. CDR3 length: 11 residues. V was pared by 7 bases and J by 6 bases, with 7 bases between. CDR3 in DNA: TGTGCCAGCACCCAATTCAATGAGCAGTTCTTC. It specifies CASTQFNEQFF.

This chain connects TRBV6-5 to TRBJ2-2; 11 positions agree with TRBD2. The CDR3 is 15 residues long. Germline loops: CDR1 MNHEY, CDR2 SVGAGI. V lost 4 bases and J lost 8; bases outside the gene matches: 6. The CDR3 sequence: CASSSLSGRVGELFF. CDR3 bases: TGTGCCAGCAGTTCTCTTAGCGGGAGGGTTGGGGAGCTGTTTTTT.

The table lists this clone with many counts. DNA for the CDR3: TGTGCCAGCAGGACAGGGGGATATCCCTACGAGCAGTACTTC. It translates to CASRTGGYPYEQYF. The chain recombines TRBV27 with TRBJ2-7; TRBD1 aligns across 9 bases. The CDR3 consists of 14 residues. The junction had 5 bases not matched to a gene; V was cut back by 6 bases and J by 2 bases. The germline V gene encodes CDR1 MNHEY and CDR2 SMNVEV (reference sequence).

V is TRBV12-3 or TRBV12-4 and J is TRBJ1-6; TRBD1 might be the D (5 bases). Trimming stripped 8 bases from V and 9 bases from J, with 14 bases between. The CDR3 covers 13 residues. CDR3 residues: CASVRDFGSPLHF. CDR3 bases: TGTGCCAGCGTCAGGGATTTTGGTTCACCCCTCCACTTT.

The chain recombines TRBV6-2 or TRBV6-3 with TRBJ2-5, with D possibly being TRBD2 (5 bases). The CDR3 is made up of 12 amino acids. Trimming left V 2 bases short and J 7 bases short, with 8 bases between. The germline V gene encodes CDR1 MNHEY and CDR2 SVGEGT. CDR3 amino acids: CASSYGAGTQYF. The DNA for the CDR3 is TGTGCCAGCAGTTACGGTGCGGGGACCCAGTACTTC.

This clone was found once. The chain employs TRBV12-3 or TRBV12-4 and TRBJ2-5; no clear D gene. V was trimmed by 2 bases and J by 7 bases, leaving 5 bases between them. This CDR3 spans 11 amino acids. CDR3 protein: CASSLSVTQYF. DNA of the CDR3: TGTGCCAGCAGTTTATCTGTGACCCAGTACTTC.

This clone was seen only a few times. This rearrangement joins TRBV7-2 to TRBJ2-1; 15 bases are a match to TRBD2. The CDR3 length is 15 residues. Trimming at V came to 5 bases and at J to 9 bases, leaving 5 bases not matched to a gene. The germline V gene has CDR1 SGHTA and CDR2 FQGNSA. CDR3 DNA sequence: TGTGCCAGCAGCACCGGACTAGCGGGAGGGGGTGAGCAGTTCTTC. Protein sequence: CASSTGLAGGGEQFF.

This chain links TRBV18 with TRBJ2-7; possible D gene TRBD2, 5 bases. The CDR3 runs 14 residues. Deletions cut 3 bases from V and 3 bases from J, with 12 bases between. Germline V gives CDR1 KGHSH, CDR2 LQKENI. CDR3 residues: CASSPTGVGYEQYF. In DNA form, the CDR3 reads TGTGCCAGCTCACCCACCGGGGTTGGCTACGAGCAGTACTTC.

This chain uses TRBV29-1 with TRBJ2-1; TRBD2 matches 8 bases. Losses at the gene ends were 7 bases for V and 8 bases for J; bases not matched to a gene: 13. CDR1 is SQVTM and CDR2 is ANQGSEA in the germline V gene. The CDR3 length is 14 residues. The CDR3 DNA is TGCAGCGCTGACGGCCTAGCGGGTAGGGATGAGCAGTTCTTC. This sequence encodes CSADGLAGRDEQFF.

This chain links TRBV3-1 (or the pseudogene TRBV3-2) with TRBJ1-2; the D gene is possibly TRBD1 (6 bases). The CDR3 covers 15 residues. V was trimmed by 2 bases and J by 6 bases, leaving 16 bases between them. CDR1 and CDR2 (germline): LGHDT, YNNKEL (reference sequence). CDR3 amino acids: CASSQRTRRGNGYTF. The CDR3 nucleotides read TGTGCCAGCAGCCAAAGGACACGCAGGGGCAATGGCTACACCTTC.

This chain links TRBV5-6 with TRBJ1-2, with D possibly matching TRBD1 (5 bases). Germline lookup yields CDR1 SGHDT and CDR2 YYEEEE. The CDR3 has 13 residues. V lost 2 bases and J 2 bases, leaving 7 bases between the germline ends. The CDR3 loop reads CASSFGGNYGYTF. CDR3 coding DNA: TGTGCCAGCAGCTTCGGGGGGAACTATGGCTACACCTTC.

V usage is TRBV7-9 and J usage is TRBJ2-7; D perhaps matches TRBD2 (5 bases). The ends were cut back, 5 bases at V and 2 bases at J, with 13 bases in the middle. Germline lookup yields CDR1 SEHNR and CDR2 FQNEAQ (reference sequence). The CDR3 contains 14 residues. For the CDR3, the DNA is TGTGCCAGCAGCCCAGACTATCACCCCTACGAGCAGTACTTC. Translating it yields CASSPDYHPYEQYF.

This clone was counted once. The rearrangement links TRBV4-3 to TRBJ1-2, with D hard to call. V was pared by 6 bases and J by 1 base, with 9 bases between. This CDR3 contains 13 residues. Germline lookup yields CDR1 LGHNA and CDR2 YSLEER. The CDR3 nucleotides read TGCGCCAGCAGTCGTGCGGTTAACTATGGCTACACCTTC. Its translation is CASSRAVNYGYTF.

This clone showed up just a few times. The CDR3 sequence is CASSGRDYDEQYF. The CDR3, as DNA: TGTGCCAGCAGTGGCCGGGACTACGACGAGCAGTACTTC. The V gene is TRBV25-1, the J gene TRBJ2-7; 7 bases line up with TRBD2. The CDR3 covers 13 residues. Losses at the gene ends were 4 bases for V and 5 bases for J; bases not matched to a gene: 5. The germline V gene has CDR1 MGHDK and CDR2 SYGVNS.

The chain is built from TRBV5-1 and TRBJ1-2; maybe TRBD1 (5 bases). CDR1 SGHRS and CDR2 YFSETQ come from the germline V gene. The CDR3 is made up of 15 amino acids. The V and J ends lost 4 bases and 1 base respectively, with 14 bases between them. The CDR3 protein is CASSPGPGDNYGYTF. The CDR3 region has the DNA TGCGCCAGCAGCCCCGGACCGGGGGATAACTATGGCTACACCTTC.

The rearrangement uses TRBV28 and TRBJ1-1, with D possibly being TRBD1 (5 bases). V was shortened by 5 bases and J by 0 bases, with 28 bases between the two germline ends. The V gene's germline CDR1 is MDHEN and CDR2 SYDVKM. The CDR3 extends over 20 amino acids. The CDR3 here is CASSPDWAVREGPMNTEAFF. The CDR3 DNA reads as TGTGCCAGCAGTCCCGACTGGGCGGTCAGGGAGGGGCCCATGAACACTGAAGCTTTCTTT.

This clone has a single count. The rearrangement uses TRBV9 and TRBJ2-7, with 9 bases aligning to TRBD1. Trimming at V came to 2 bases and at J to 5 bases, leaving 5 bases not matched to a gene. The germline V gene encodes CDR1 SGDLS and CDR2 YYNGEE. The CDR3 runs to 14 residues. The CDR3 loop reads CASSVGTGFDEQYF. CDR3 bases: TGTGCCAGCAGCGTTGGGACAGGGTTCGACGAGCAGTACTTC.

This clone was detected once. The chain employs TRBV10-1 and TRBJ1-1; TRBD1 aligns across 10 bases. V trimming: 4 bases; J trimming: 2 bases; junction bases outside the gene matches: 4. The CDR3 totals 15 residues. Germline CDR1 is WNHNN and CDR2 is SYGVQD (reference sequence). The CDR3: CASSALTGGNTEAFF. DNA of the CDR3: TGCGCCAGCAGTGCCCTGACAGGGGGCAACACTGAAGCTTTCTTT.

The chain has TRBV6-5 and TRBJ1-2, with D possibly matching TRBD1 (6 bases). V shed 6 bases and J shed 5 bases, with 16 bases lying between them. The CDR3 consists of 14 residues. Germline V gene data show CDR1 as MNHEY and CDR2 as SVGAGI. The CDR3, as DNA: TGTGCCAGCAGAGATTCAGGGGCCGTATATGGCTACACCTTC. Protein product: CASRDSGAVYGYTF.

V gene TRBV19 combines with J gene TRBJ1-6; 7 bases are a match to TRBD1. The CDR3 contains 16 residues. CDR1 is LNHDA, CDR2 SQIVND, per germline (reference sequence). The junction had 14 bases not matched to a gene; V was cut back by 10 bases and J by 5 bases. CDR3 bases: TGTGCCACAAAGAGGGGACAGAACGACCATAATTCACCCCTCCACTTT. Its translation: CATKRGQNDHNSPLHF.

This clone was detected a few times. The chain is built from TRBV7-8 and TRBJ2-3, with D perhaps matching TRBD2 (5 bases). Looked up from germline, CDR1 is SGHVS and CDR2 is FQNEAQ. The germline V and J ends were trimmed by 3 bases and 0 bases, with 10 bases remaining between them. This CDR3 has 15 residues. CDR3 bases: TGTGCCAGCAGCTTGAGGGATACTAGCACAGATACGCAGTATTTT. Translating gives CASSLRDTSTDTQYF.

The CDR3, as DNA: TGTGCCAGCAGTTCAAGAGGGGGCTGGAACACTGAAGCTTTCTTT. It yields the protein CASSSRGGWNTEAFF. J is TRBJ1-1 and V is TRBV28, with 7 bases fitting TRBD1. The germline gives CDR1 MDHEN, CDR2 SYDVKM. The CDR3 has 15 amino acids. V shed 4 bases, J shed 1 base, and the junction held 6 bases outside the gene matches.

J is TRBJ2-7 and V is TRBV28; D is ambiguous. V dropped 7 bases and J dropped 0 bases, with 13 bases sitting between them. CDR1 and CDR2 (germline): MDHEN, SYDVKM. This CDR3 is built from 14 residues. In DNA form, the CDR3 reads TGTGCCAGCAATTCCCCGATGAGCTCCTACGAGCAGTACTTC. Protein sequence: CASNSPMSSYEQYF.

For the CDR3, the DNA is TGCGCCAGCAGCTTTACTCAGGGGGCCAGAAACACCATATATTTT. This encodes CASSFTQGARNTIYF. This rearrangement joins TRBV5-1 to TRBJ1-3; 8 nucleotides match TRBD1. This CDR3 contains 15 residues. Germline CDR1 reads SGHRS; CDR2 reads YFSETQ. J lost 5 bases, V lost 2 bases, and 6 bases had no gene match.

The CDR3 spells CASSYTLETQYF. The CDR3, as DNA: TGTGCCAGCAGTTACACATTAGAGACCCAGTACTTC. The gene calls are TRBV3-1 (or the pseudogene TRBV3-2) and TRBJ2-5; no clear D. V was shortened by 6 bases and J by 4 bases, with 9 bases between the two germline ends. CDR1 is LGHDT and CDR2 is YNNKEL in the germline V gene (reference sequence). This CDR3 contains 12 residues.

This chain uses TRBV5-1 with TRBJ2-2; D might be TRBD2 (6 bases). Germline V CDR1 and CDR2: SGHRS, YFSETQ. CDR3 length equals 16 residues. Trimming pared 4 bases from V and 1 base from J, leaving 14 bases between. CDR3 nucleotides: TGCGCCAGCAGCCACAGTGCGCGGGGGAACACCGGGGAGCTGTTTTTT. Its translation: CASSHSARGNTGELFF.

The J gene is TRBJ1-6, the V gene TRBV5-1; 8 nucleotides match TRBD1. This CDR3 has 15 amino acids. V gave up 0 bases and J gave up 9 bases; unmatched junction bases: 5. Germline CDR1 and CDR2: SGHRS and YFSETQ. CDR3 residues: CASSLGTGGGSPLHF. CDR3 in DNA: TGCGCCAGCAGCTTGGGAACAGGGGGGGGTTCACCCCTCCACTTT.

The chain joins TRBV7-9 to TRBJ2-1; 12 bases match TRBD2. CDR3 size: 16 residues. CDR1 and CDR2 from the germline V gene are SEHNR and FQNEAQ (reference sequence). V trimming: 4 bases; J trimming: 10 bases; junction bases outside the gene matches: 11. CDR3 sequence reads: CASSSIVLAGGGEQFF. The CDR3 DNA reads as TGTGCCAGCAGCTCAATAGTCCTAGCGGGAGGGGGGGAGCAGTTCTTC. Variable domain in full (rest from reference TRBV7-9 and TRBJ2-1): DTGVSQNPRHKITKRGQNVTFRCDPISEHNRLYWYRQTLGQGPEFLTYFQNEAQLEKSRLLSDRFSAERPKGSFSTLEIQRTEQGDSAMYLCASSSIVLAGGGEQFFGPGTRLTVL.

The CDR3 region has the DNA TGTGCCAGCAGCTTGTTTAGACAGGGGGAGACCCAGTACTTC. Translation: CASSLFRQGETQYF. The chain joins TRBV5-4 to TRBJ2-5; 8 nucleotides agree with TRBD1. The germline CDR1 and CDR2 sequences are SGHNT and YYREEE (reference sequence). CDR3 length equals 14 residues. Trimming took 1 base from V and 5 from J; bases not matched to a gene: 4.